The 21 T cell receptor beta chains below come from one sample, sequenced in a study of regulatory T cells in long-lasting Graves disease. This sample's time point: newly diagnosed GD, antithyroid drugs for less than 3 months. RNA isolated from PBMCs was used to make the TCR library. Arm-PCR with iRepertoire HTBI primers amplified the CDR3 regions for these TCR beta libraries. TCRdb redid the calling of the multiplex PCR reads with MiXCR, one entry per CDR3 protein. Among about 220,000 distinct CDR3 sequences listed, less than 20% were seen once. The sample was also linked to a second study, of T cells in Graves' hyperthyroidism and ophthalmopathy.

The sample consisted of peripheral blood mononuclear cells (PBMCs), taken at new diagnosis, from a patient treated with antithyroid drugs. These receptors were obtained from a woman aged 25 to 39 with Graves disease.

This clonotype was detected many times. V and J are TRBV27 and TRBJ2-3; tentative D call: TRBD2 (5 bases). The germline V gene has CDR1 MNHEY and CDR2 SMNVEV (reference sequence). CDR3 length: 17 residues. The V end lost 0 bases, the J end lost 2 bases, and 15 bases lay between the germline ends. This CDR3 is CASSLSVLGVSTDTQYF. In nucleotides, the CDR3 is TGTGCCAGCAGTTTATCGGTACTCGGGGTGTCCACAGATACGCAGTATTTT.

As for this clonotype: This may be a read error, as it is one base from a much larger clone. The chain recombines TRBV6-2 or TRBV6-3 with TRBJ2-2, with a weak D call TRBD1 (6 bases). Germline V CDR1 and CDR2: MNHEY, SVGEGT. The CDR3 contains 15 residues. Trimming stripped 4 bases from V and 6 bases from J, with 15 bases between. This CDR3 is CASSWDMTYAGELFF. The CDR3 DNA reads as TGTGCCAGCAGTTGGGACATGACTTACGCCGGGGAGCTGTTTTTT.

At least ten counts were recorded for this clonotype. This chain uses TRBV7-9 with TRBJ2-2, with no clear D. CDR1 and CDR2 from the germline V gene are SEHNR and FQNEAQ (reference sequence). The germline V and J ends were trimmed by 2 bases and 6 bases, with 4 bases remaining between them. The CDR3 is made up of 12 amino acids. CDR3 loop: CASSLKAGELFF. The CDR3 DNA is TGTGCCAGCAGCTTAAAAGCCGGGGAGCTGTTTTTT.

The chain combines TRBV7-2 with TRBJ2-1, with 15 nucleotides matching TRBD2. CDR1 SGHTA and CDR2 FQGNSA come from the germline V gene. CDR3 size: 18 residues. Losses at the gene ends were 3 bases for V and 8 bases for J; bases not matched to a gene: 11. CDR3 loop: CASSFFSGLAGGPDEQFF. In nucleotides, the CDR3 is TGTGCCAGCAGCTTTTTCTCTGGACTAGCGGGAGGGCCCGATGAGCAGTTCTTC.

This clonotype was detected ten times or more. The CDR3 sequence is CASMGQRKETQYF. In nucleotides, the CDR3 is TGTGCCAGCATGGGACAGCGTAAAGAGACCCAGTACTTC. V usage is TRBV7-9 and J usage is TRBJ2-5, with 7 bases that match TRBD1. The CDR3 spans 13 residues. The V and J ends lost 7 bases and 3 bases, in that order; junction bases with no gene match: 5. CDR1 is SEHNR and CDR2 is FQNEAQ in the germline V gene (reference sequence).

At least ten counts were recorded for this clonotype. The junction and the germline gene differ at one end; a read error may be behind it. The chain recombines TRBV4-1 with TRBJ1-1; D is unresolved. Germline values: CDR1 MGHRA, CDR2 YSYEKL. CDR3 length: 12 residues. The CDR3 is CASNQDWVEAFF. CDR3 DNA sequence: TGCGCCAGCAACCAAGATTGGGTTGAAGCTTTCTTT.

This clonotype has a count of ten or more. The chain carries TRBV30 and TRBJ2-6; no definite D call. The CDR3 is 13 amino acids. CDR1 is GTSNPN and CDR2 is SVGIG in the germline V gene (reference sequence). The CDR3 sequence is CGRSGSGANVLTF. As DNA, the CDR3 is TGTGGTCGTTCGGGTTCTGGGGCCAACGTCCTGACTTTC.

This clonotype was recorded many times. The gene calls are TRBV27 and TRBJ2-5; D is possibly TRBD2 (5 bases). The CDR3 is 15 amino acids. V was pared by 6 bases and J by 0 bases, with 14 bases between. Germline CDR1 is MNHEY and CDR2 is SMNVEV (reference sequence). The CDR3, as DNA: TGTGCCAGCAGCGAAACCGGGGTATACCAAGAGACCCAGTACTTC. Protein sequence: CASSETGVYQETQYF.

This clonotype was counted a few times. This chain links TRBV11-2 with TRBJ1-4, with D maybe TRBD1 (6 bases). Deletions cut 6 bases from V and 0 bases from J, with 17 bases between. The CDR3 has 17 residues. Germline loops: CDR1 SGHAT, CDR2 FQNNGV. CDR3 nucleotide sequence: TGTGCCAGCAGTCCCCGGGGGGCACAGGCAACTAATGAAAAACTGTTTTTT. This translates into CASSPRGAQATNEKLFF.

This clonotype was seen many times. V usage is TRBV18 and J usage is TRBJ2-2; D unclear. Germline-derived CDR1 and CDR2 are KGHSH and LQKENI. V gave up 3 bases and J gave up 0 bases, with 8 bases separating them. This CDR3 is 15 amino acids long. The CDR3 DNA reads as TGTGCCAGCTCACCCCGATCCGCGAACACCGGGGAGCTGTTTTTT. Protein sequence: CASSPRSANTGELFF.

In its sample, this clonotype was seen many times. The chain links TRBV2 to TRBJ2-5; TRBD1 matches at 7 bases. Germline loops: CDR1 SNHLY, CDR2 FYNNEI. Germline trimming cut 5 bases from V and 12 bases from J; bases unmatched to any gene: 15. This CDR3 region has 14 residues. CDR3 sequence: CASSRQGPPKLKYF. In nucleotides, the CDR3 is TGTGCCAGCAGTAGACAGGGACCCCCCAAACTTAAGTACTTC.

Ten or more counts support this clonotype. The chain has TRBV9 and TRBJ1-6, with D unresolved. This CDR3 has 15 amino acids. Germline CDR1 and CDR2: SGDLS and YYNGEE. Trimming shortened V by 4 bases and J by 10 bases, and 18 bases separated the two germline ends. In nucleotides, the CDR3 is TGTGCCAGCAGCACTTCACAGCTAAATGGCTCACCCCTCCACTTT. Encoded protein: CASSTSQLNGSPLHF.

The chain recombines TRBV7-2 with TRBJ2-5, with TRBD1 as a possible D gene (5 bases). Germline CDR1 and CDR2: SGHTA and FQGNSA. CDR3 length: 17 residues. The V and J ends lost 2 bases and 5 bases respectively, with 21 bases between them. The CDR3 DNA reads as TGTGCCAGCAGCTTAAGAACTGACAGAGCCGTAGGGGAGACCCAGTACTTC. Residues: CASSLRTDRAVGETQYF.

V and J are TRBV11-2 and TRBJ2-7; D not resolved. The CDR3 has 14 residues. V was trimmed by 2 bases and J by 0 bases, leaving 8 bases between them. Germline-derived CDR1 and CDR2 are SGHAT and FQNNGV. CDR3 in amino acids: CASSLQPFSYEQYF. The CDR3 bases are TGTGCCAGCAGCTTACAGCCGTTCTCCTACGAGCAGTACTTC.

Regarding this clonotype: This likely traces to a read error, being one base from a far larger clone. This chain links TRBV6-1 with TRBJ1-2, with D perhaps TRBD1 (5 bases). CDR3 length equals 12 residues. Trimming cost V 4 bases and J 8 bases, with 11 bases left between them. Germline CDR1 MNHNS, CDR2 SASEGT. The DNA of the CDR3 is TGTGCCAGCAGTGTAGACAGACGCGGCTACACCTTC. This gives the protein CASSVDRRGYTF.

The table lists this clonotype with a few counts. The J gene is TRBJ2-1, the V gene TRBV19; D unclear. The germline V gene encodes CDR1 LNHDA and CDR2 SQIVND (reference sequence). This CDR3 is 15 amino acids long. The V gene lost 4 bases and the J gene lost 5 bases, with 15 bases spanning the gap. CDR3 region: CASSSQAPVHNEQFF. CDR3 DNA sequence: TGTGCCAGTAGTAGCCAGGCCCCGGTCCACAATGAGCAGTTCTTC. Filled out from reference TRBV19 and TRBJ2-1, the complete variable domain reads DGGITQSPKYLFRKEGQNVTLSCEQNLNHDAMYWYRQDPGQGLRLIYYSQIVNDFQKGDIAEGYSVSREKKESFPLTVTSAQKNPTAFYLCASSSQAPVHNEQFFGPGTRLTVL.

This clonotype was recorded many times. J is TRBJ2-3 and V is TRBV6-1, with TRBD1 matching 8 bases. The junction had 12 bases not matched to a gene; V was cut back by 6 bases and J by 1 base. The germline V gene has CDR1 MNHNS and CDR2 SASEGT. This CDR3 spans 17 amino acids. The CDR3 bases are TGTGCCAGCAGCCGGACAGGGCCCCAGGTCGGCACAGATACGCAGTATTTT. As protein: CASSRTGPQVGTDTQYF.

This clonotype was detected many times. In nucleotides, the CDR3 is TGTGCCAGTAGTCGTCGACAGGAGCGAAACACCATATATTTT. Translation gives CASSRRQERNTIYF. The chain carries TRBV19 and TRBJ1-3, with a tentative D call TRBD1 (6 bases). CDR1 is LNHDA and CDR2 is SQIVND in the germline V gene (reference sequence). Trimming pared 5 bases from V and 5 bases from J, leaving 13 bases between. CDR3 length: 14 amino acids.

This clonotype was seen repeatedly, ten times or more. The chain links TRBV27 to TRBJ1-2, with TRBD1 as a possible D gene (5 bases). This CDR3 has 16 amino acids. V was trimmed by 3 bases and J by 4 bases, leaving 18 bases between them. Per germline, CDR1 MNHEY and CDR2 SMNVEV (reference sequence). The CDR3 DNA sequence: TGTGCCAGCAGTTTCACATCAACAGGCTTCCTCTATGGCTACACCTTC. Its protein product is CASSFTSTGFLYGYTF.

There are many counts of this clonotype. CDR3 DNA: TGTGCCACTTCCCCGCAGGGCCACTACGAGCAGTACTTC. This codes for CATSPQGHYEQYF. The chain is built from TRBV3-1 and TRBJ2-7, with D perhaps matching TRBD1 (5 bases). The germline V gene encodes CDR1 LGHDT and CDR2 YNNKEL (reference sequence). The length of the CDR3 is 13 residues. V lost 10 bases and J lost 3, with 16 bases in between.

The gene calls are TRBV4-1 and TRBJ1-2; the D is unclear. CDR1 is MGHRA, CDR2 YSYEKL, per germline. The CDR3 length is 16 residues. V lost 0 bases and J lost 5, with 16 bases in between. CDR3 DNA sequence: TGCGCCAGCAGCCAAGATGAGACACAAGAATATTATGGCTACACCTTC. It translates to CASSQDETQEYYGYTF.